This is a list of T cell receptor beta chains from one sample in a study of T cell responses to AZD1222 COVID-19 vaccine. Repertoires were generated with immunoSEQ multiplex PCR, while TCRdb's copy carries only in-frame clones and drops some. The sample yields 120,000 to 150,000 clones, around 83% seen once. This specimen consisted of peripheral blood, obtained on day 0 of MenACWY control vaccination. Receptor source: an adult in good health. Both conserved end residues are part of each CDR3. The D gene is left open where the match is weak. Rows may omit the clone size; those that give it use once, few, many or a size class.

d_gene,abundance,v_gene,j_gene,CDR3nt,CDR3aa
.,.,TRBV11-2,TRBJ1-4,TGTGCCAGCAGCTTAAGTTATAGTAGGGAAAAACTGTTTTTT,CASSLSYSREKLFF
.,.,TRBV6-5,TRBJ1-2,TGTGCCAGCAGTCAACGGAGGGTGCCCGGCTACACCTTC,CASSQRRVPGYTF
.,.,TRBV10-1,TRBJ1-5,TGCGCCAGCAGTCCCCTGGGCAGGGTAGGGGGCAATCAGCCCCAGCATTTT,CASSPLGRVGGNQPQHF
.,.,TRBV6-1,TRBJ1-6,TGTGCCAGCAGTGAAGGACAGAATTCACCCCTCCACTTT,CASSEGQNSPLHF
.,.,TRBV25-1,TRBJ1-2,TGTGCCAGCAGTGTAGGGACGAGCGGCTACACCTTC,CASSVGTSGYTF
.,.,TRBV5-4,TRBJ2-5,TGTGCCAGCAGCTTGTTCGTAGGGGGGTCCAAAGAGACCCAGTACTTC,CASSLFVGGSKETQYF
.,few,TRBV5-4,TRBJ2-5,TGTGCCAGCAGCCCGACCCAAGACCAAGAGACCCAGTACTTC,CASSPTQDQETQYF
.,.,TRBV20-1,TRBJ1-3,TGCAGTGCCAGTACCTCTTCTGGAAACACCATATATTTT,CSASTSSGNTIYF
.,.,TRBV3-1/TRBV3-2,TRBJ2-5,TGTGCCAGCAGCCTTCTTGGGGGGGGGCGAGAGACCCAGTACTTC,CASSLLGGGRETQYF
.,few,TRBV5-4,TRBJ2-6,TGTGCCAGCAGCTTTGGGGGACGGTCGCTCTCTGGGGCCAACGTCCTGACTTTC,CASSFGGRSLSGANVLTF
.,.,TRBV19,TRBJ1-5,TGTGCCAGTAGCGGGGGCGCCCAATATGGGGATCAGCCCCAGCATTTT,CASSGGAQYGDQPQHF